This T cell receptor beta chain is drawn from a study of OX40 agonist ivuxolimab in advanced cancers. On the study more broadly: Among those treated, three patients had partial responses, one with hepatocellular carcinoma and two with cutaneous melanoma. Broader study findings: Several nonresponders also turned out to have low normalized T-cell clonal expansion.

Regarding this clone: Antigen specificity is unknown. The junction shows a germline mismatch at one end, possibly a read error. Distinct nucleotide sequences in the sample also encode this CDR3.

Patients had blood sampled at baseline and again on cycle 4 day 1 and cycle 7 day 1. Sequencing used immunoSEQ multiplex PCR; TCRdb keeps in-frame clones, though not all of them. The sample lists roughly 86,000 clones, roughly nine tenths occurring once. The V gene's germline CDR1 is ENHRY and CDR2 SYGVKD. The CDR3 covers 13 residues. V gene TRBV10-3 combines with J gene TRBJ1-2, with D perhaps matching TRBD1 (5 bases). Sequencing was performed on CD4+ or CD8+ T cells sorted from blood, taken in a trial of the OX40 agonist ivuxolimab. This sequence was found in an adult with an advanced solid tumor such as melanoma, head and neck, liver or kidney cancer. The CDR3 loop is CAIRLLAGTGYTF. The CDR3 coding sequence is TGTGCCATCAGACTTTTGGCAGGGACTGGCTACACTTTC.